A selection of T cell receptor beta chains follows, all from one sample in a study of cytomegalovirus exposure and HLA in healthy donors. This table comes from immunoSEQ multiplex PCR, and its TCRdb copy is limited to in-frame clones, with some not included. This table has some 220,000 clones, approximately 78% appearing once. Sequenced: PBMCs. These receptors were obtained from a boy aged 5-17 years in good health and CMV-seronegative. CDR3s include the opening cysteine and the closing phenylalanine or tryptophan. The D gene is left open where the match is weak. Expanded clones get a size class; other rows say once, few or many, or leave the size out.

D gene	V gene	CDR3 length	J gene	clone size	CDR3 protein	CDR3 DNA
-	TRBV6-1	14	TRBJ1-1	-	CASSEGGRIGEAFF	TGTGCCAGCAGTGAGGGGGGACGTATCGGTGAAGCTTTCTTT
TRBD2	TRBV10-1	15	TRBJ2-1	few	CASSESAGGDNEQFF	TGCGCCAGCAGTGAGTCAGCGGGAGGGGACAATGAGCAGTTCTTC
TRBD2	TRBV9	16	TRBJ2-7	-	CASSLNAGESTYEQYF	TGTGCCAGCAGCCTGAACGCGGGAGAATCGACCTACGAGCAGTACTTC
-	TRBV19	14	TRBJ2-7	few	CASSIKADTYEQYF	TGTGCCAGTAGTATCAAGGCAGACACCTACGAGCAGTACTTC
-	TRBV9	16	TRBJ2-5	-	CASSPRPDRDQKTQYF	TGTGCCAGCAGCCCCCGCCCGGACCGGGATCAGAAGACCCAGTACTTC
TRBD2	TRBV6-6	15	TRBJ2-7	-	CASSYETSASYEQYF	TGTGCCAGCAGTTACGAGACTAGCGCCTCCTACGAGCAGTACTTC
-	TRBV11-2	15	TRBJ2-1	few	CASSPVERRDNEQFF	TGTGCCAGCAGCCCGGTAGAGCGCCGGGACAATGAGCAGTTCTTC
TRBD1	TRBV25-1	16	TRBJ2-2	few	CASSEQGQGSTGELFF	TGTGCCAGCAGTGAACAGGGACAGGGGTCCACCGGGGAGCTGTTTTTT
-	TRBV5-4	15	TRBJ2-1	-	CASSLDSAPYNEQFF	TGTGCCAGCAGCTTGGATAGTGCGCCTTACAATGAGCAGTTCTTC
TRBD2	TRBV27	20	TRBJ2-1	-	CASSLFGSYVSSGRHNEQFF	TGTGCCAGCAGTTTATTCGGGAGTTACGTCTCTAGCGGGAGGCACAATGAGCAGTTCTTC
-	TRBV18	12	TRBJ1-1	-	CASSPDTAEAFF	TGTGCCAGCTCGCCTGACACAGCTGAAGCTTTCTTT
-	TRBV4-2	15	TRBJ1-1	-	CASSQVRQGNTEAFF	TGTGCCAGCAGCCAAGTGCGGCAGGGGAACACTGAAGCTTTCTTT
-	TRBV5-4	13	TRBJ2-1	-	CASTLRSYNEQFF	TGTGCCAGCACGCTGCGGTCCTACAATGAGCAGTTCTTC
-	TRBV27	12	TRBJ1-1	-	CASSTGNTEAFF	TGTGCCAGCAGCACAGGGAACACTGAAGCTTTCTTT
TRBD1	TRBV6-1	12	TRBJ1-1	-	CASSGTAREAFF	TGTGCCAGCAGCGGGACAGCTCGAGAGGCTTTCTTT
-	TRBV6-5	14	TRBJ2-7	-	CASSYSQGPYEQYF	TGTGCCAGCAGTTACTCACAGGGTCCCTACGAGCAGTACTTC
TRBD2	TRBV4-2	16	TRBJ2-5	-	CASSQGGGREGLTQYF	TGTGCCAGCAGCCAAGGGGGGGGGCGGGAGGGCCTTACCCAGTACTTC
TRBD1	TRBV9	14	TRBJ2-7	-	CASAPGTGHYEQYF	TGTGCCAGCGCGCCCGGGACAGGGCACTACGAGCAGTACTTC
TRBD1	TRBV2	14	TRBJ1-2	-	CASSEQGRDYGYTF	TGTGCCAGCAGCGAACAGGGGAGAGACTATGGCTACACCTTC
TRBD1	TRBV5-4	14	TRBJ1-1	few	CASSSHTGVTEAFF	TGTGCCAGCAGCTCGCACACAGGGGTAACTGAAGCTTTCTTT
TRBD2	TRBV11-3	15	TRBJ2-1	-	CASSLQRGAYNEQFF	TGTGCCAGCAGCTTACAGCGGGGGGCCTACAATGAGCAGTTCTTC
-	TRBV4-1	16	TRBJ2-7	-	CASSLRPGTSYYEQYF	TGCGCCAGCAGCCTCCGACCCGGGACATCTTACTACGAGCAGTACTTC
TRBD2	TRBV2	14	TRBJ2-7	-	CASRGLAGSYEQYF	TGTGCCAGCAGAGGACTAGCGGGATCGTACGAGCAGTACTTC
-	TRBV19	15	TRBJ1-4	once	CASSIEGQGYEKLFF	TGTGCCAGTAGTATAGAAGGGCAGGGCTATGAAAAACTGTTTTTT
-	TRBV18	12	TRBJ2-7	few	CASSPQSYEQYF	TGTGCCAGCTCACCCCAATCCTACGAGCAGTACTTC
TRBD2	TRBV5-1	16	TRBJ2-7	-	CASSGGTSGIFHEQYF	TGCGCCAGCAGCGGCGGGACTAGCGGGATATTCCACGAGCAGTACTTC